The 15 T cell receptor beta chains listed next were all sequenced from one sample in a study of blood T cell repertoires in COVID-19 (TCRdb year 2020). The library was produced with the immunoSEQ multiplex PCR assay. TCRdb retrieved this table from immuneACCESS and kept in-frame rearrangements only. Not all clones are present; in checked studies, unresolved V genes account for under half, and no reason is known for the remainder. Across this sample there are roughly 140,000 clones, with roughly 88% seen only once. Of the sample, less than 2% falls within the top ten clones. The sample comprised peripheral blood. All receptors come from a man aged 65-85 years with acute or convalescent COVID-19.

The chain joins TRBV10-2 to TRBJ1-5; weak D call: TRBD1 (5 bases). The CDR3 contains 12 residues. Per germline, CDR1 WSHSY and CDR2 SAAADI. Trimming stripped 5 bases from V and 6 bases from J, with 8 bases between. CDR3 DNA sequence: TGCGCCAGCAGTCCCCAGGGTCAGCCCCAGCATTTT. Protein: CASSPQGQPQHF.

The chain is built from TRBV28 and TRBJ2-7; D unresolved. Germline V lookup: CDR1 MDHEN, CDR2 SYDVKM. This CDR3 spans 11 amino acids. Trimming took 6 bases from V and 4 from J, leaving 7 bases between them. CDR3: CASSSFYEQYF. The CDR3 DNA follows: TGTGCCAGCAGCTCCTTTTACGAGCAGTACTTC.

V and J are TRBV4-1 and TRBJ2-1; TRBD1 aligns across 8 bases. V lost 1 base and J lost 16; bases outside the gene matches: 18. Germline CDR1 reads MGHRA; CDR2 reads YSYEKL. This CDR3 region has 16 residues. The CDR3 DNA follows: TGCGCCAGCAGCCAAGGGAGGTGGCAGGGGGCTACCAACGTCTTCTTC. This gives the protein CASSQGRWQGATNVFF.

The chain has TRBV27 and TRBJ2-1; the match to TRBD2 covers 7 bases. CDR1 is MNHEY and CDR2 is SMNVEV in the germline V gene (reference sequence). CDR3 length equals 17 residues. V dropped 3 bases and J dropped 0; count of bases not matched to a gene: 8. The CDR3 loop reads CASSFRSGGSSYNEQFF. The CDR3 DNA reads as TGTGCCAGCAGTTTTAGGTCCGGGGGGAGCTCCTACAATGAGCAGTTCTTC.

The chain links TRBV27 to TRBJ2-7, with 12 bases identical to TRBD2. The V gene's germline CDR1 is MNHEY and CDR2 SMNVEV (reference sequence). The trim removed 5 bases at V and 2 bases at J, leaving 7 bases unmatched. The CDR3 has 16 amino acids. The CDR3 reads CASSPGTSGRAYEQYF. The CDR3 region has the DNA TGTGCCAGCAGTCCCGGGACTAGCGGGCGCGCCTACGAGCAGTACTTC.

This clone occurred a few times. The chain is built from TRBV30 and TRBJ2-1; 8 bases are shared with TRBD2. V lost 0 bases to trimming and J lost 13 bases; unmatched junction nucleotides: 8. Germline V CDR1 and CDR2: GTSNPN, SVGIG (reference sequence). This CDR3 has 13 amino acids. CDR3 DNA sequence: TGTGCCTGGAGTGTACTTCTGGCGGGAGGACAGTTCTTC. Translating it yields CAWSVLLAGGQFF. The entire variable domain, with the rest obtained from reference TRBV30 and TRBJ2-1, is as follows: SQTIHQWPATLVQPVGSPLSLECTVEGTSNPNLYWYRQAAGRGLQLLFYSVGIGQISSEVPQNLSASRPQDRQFILSSKKLLLSDSGFYLCAWSVLLAGGQFFGPGTRLTVL.

This chain connects TRBV28 to TRBJ2-7; a possible D gene is TRBD1 (6 bases). Trimming removed 7 bases from V and 2 bases from J, with 15 bases in between. The CDR3 spans 14 residues. Germline lookup yields CDR1 MDHEN and CDR2 SYDVKM. The CDR3 DNA sequence: TGTGCCAGCACCAGGGGAAGGGGAACCTACGAGCAGTACTTC. It encodes CASTRGRGTYEQYF.

The CDR3 sequence is CASSSAGPDHSPLHF. The CDR3 DNA follows: TGTGCCAGCAGCTCCGCGGGACCCGATCATTCACCCCTCCACTTT. V usage is TRBV6-5 and J usage is TRBJ1-6; possibly TRBD1 for D (5 bases). The CDR3 extends over 15 amino acids. CDR1 and CDR2 (germline): MNHEY, SVGAGI. V was cut by 6 bases and J by 8 bases, with 17 bases left in between.

This chain uses TRBV19 with TRBJ2-3, with 8 bases fitting TRBD1. Germline V lookup: CDR1 LNHDA, CDR2 SQIVND (reference sequence). CDR3 size: 15 residues. V gave up 3 bases and J gave up 1 base; unmatched junction bases: 3. CDR3 sequence: CASSITTGGTDTQYF. The CDR3 DNA is TGTGCCAGTAGTATTACGACAGGGGGCACAGATACGCAGTATTTT.

V gene TRBV29-1 combines with J gene TRBJ2-2, with D possibly matching TRBD1 (6 bases). The CDR3 runs 13 residues. The V and J ends lost 2 bases and 5 bases respectively, with 9 bases between them. CDR1 SQVTM and CDR2 ANQGSEA come from the germline V gene. The CDR3 reads CSVEKGVTGELFF. CDR3 in DNA: TGCAGCGTTGAAAAGGGGGTAACCGGGGAGCTGTTTTTT.

The CDR3 bases are TGTGCCAGCAGGAAGACTAGCGGGAGCTCCTACGAGCAGTACTTC. This gives the protein CASRKTSGSSYEQYF. V is TRBV6-5 and J is TRBJ2-7, with 12 bases identical to TRBD2. V dropped 6 bases and J dropped 0; count of bases not matched to a gene: 3. Germline V CDR1 and CDR2: MNHEY, SVGAGI. This CDR3 contains 15 residues.

The CDR3 region is CASSPPATGINSPLHF. In DNA form, the CDR3 reads TGTGCCAGCAGCCCCCCCGCGACAGGGATTAATTCACCCCTCCACTTT. The chain carries TRBV11-2 and TRBJ1-6; 7 bases fit TRBD1. Germline V gives CDR1 SGHAT, CDR2 FQNNGV. The ends lost 5 bases at V and 6 bases at J; junction bases unmatched: 10. This CDR3 spans 16 amino acids.

V usage is TRBV7-2 and J usage is TRBJ1-1; TRBD1 agrees at 8 bases. V was pared by 7 bases and J by 3 bases, with 10 bases of the junction left unmatched. CDR1 is SGHTA and CDR2 is FQGNSA in the germline V gene. The CDR3 totals 15 residues. In nucleotides, the CDR3 is TGTGCCAGCACCCCGTTCAGGGGGCTAGACACTGAAGCTTTCTTT. Encoded protein: CASTPFRGLDTEAFF.

This CDR3 is CASSPSSRGKETDTQYF. DNA of the CDR3: TGTGCCAGCAGCCCGTCGAGCAGGGGGAAGGAGACAGATACGCAGTATTTT. The genes are TRBV7-9 and TRBJ2-3; 7 bases fit TRBD1. The junction had 14 bases not matched to a gene; V was cut back by 5 bases and J by 3 bases. Germline assignment: CDR1 SEHNR and CDR2 FQNEAQ (reference sequence). The CDR3 runs 17 residues.

The table lists this clone with a count of one. The rearrangement uses TRBV11-2 and TRBJ2-3; TRBD1 is a possible D gene (6 bases). Between the trimmed V and J ends, which lost 3 bases and 3 bases, there was a span of 10 bases. This CDR3 contains 14 residues. Per germline, CDR1 SGHAT and CDR2 FQNNGV. In nucleotides, the CDR3 is TGTGCCAGCAGCTTCAGGGGCGAAACAGATACGCAGTATTTT. This translates into CASSFRGETDTQYF.